This T cell receptor (beta chain) came from a study of blood T cell repertoires in COVID-19. Study-wide context: Acute-phase and convalescent COVID-19 samples originated in the United States, Italy and Spain.

Authors' methods: Quantification of nucleated cells was approximated via reference gene primer amplification. The method was immunoSEQ multiplex PCR; TCRdb's version includes in-frame clones alone and lacks a portion of them. V, J and clone size are taken as reported in that table, and D and trimming were inferred from the DNA itself. The table includes more than 250,000 clones, around 86% detected once. The length of the CDR3 is 15 residues. The V and J ends lost 5 bases and 7 bases respectively, with 21 bases between them. CDR1 is SGHAT, CDR2 FQNNGV, per germline. Sequenced: peripheral blood. The V call is TRBV11-2, the J call TRBJ2-7; D uncertain. The sequence came from a woman aged 45-65 years with acute or convalescent COVID-19. The CDR3 DNA sequence: TGTGCCAGCAGCACTCCCGCCTGGTTACGAGTGGAGCAGTACTTC. It yields the protein CASSTPAWLRVEQYF. Full variable domain (outside the CDR3, taken from reference TRBV11-2 and TRBJ2-7): EAGVAQSPRYKIIEKRQSVAFWCNPISGHATLYWYQQILGQGPKLLIQFQNNGVVDDSQLPKDRFSAERLKGVDSTLKIQPAKLEDSAVYLCASSTPAWLRVEQYFGPGTRLTVT.